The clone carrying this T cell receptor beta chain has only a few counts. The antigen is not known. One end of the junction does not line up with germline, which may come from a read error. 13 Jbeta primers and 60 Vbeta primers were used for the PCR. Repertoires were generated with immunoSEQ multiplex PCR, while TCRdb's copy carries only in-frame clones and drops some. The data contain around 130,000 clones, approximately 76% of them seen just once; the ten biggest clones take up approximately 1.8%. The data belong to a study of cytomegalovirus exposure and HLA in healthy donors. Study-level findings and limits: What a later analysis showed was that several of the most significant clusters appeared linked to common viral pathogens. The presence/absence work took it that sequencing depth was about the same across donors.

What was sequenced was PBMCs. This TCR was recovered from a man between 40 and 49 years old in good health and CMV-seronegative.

The CDR3 here is CVTSRDRAEQAYEQYF. The CDR3, as DNA: TGTGTCACCAGCAGAGATCGGGCGGAACAGGCCTACGAGCAGTACTTC. This rearrangement joins TRBV15 to TRBJ2-5; TRBD1 is a possible D gene (5 bases). The end of the DNA fits TRBJ2-7 better, so the J call may be wrong. This CDR3 has 16 amino acids. Germline V CDR1 and CDR2: LNHNV, YYDKDF (reference sequence).